The present TCR beta chain was sequenced within a study of control samples from healthy donors and cancer patients. Assay used: immunoSEQ multiplex PCR; TCRdb lists only in-frame clones, some missing. The profile shows about 120,000 clones, 85% to 90% of them singletons. The junction had 11 bases not matched to a gene; V was cut back by 5 bases and J by 6 bases. The CDR3 length is 15 residues. The germline V gene encodes CDR1 SGHTA and CDR2 FQGNSA. The gene calls are TRBV7-2 and TRBJ1-1; the match to TRBD1 covers 8 bases. The sample taken for sequencing was PBMCs. The TCR comes from an older woman with lung cancer. The chain's CDR3 is CASSPNGQGGAEAFF. In DNA, the CDR3 is TGTGCCAGCAGCCCTAATGGACAGGGTGGGGCTGAAGCTTTCTTT. The whole variable domain, remainder taken from reference TRBV7-2 and TRBJ1-1, is GAGVSQSPSNKVTEKGKDVELRCDPISGHTALYWYRQSLGQGLEFLIYFQGNSAPDKSGLPSDRFSAERTGGSVSTLTIQRTQQEDSAVYLCASSPNGQGGAEAFFGQGTRLTVV.